Listed below are T cell receptor beta chains from one sample, sequenced in a study of response to subunit inactivated influenza vaccine. One entry per CDR3 protein results from TCRdb running MiXCR on the RT-PCR reads. The repertoire holds 500,000 to 650,000 distinct CDR3 sequences, with less than 10% as singletons. Sequencing was performed on PBMCs from blood, taken around 2 years after vaccination. The receptor source for this set is a man between 50 and 75 years old who received an inactivated influenza vaccine. Both conserved end residues are part of each CDR3. Fields, in order: clone size, J gene, V gene, D gene, CDR3 protein, CDR3 DNA. A D gene is named only where the DNA matches it firmly. Expanded clones are given a class, and other clones once, few, many or no size at all.

clone size: many; J gene: TRBJ2-4; V gene: TRBV28; D gene: TRBD1; CDR3 protein: CASSFTQGENIQYF; CDR3 DNA: TGTGCCAGCAGTTTTACTCAGGGGGAGAACATTCAGTACTTC
clone size: NA; J gene: TRBJ1-1; V gene: TRBV21-1; D gene: NA; CDR3 protein: CASSKDAREDTEAFF; CDR3 DNA: TGTGCCAGCAGCAAAGACGCGCGGGAAGACACTGAAGCTTTCTTT
clone size: NA; J gene: TRBJ1-4; V gene: TRBV20-1; D gene: NA; CDR3 protein: CSATRLTNEKLFF; CDR3 DNA: TGCAGTGCTACCCGTTTAACTAATGAAAAACTGTTTTTT
clone size: NA; J gene: TRBJ1-3; V gene: TRBV19; D gene: NA; CDR3 protein: CASSETGTFSGNTIYF; CDR3 DNA: TGTGCCAGTAGCGAAACCGGGACGTTTTCTGGAAACACCATATATTTT
clone size: once; J gene: TRBJ1-5; V gene: TRBV7-9; D gene: NA; CDR3 protein: CASSLTAFDKSNQPQHF; CDR3 DNA: TGTGCCAGCAGCTTAACCGCCTTCGATAAGAGCAATCAGCCCCAGCATTTT
clone size: many; J gene: TRBJ2-7; V gene: TRBV11-1; D gene: NA; CDR3 protein: CASSKLGLALEQYF; CDR3 DNA: TGTGCCAGCAGCAAACTGGGACTGGCTCTCGAGCAGTACTTC
clone size: NA; J gene: TRBJ2-1; V gene: TRBV2; D gene: TRBD2; CDR3 protein: CASVVRLAGRSYNEQFF; CDR3 DNA: TGTGCCAGCGTGGTAAGACTAGCGGGAAGGTCCTACAATGAGCAGTTCTTC
clone size: few; J gene: TRBJ2-3; V gene: TRBV7-2; D gene: NA; CDR3 protein: CASSFGASRQYF; CDR3 DNA: TGTGCCAGCAGCTTCGGGGCCTCAAGGCAGTATTTT
clone size: NA; J gene: TRBJ2-3; V gene: TRBV6-1; D gene: NA; CDR3 protein: CASSRQRPSSSTDTQFF; CDR3 DNA: TGTGCCAGCAGTAGGCAGCGCCCCTCTTCTAGCACAGATACGCAGTTTTTT
clone size: many; J gene: TRBJ2-1; V gene: TRBV5-5; D gene: TRBD2; CDR3 protein: CASQPGGRAPSNEQFF; CDR3 DNA: TGTGCCAGCCAGCCGGGCGGGAGGGCCCCTTCAAATGAGCAGTTCTTC
clone size: NA; J gene: TRBJ2-1; V gene: TRBV7-2; D gene: TRBD2; CDR3 protein: CASRAPPGGLAMGPSSYNEQFF; CDR3 DNA: TGTGCCAGCAGGGCACCTCCAGGAGGACTAGCGATGGGTCCGAGCTCCTACAATGAGCAGTTCTTC
clone size: NA; J gene: TRBJ2-7; V gene: TRBV20-1; D gene: NA; CDR3 protein: CSARERGPRYEQYF; CDR3 DNA: TGCAGTGCTAGAGAGAGGGGTCCCAGATACGAGCAGTACTTC
clone size: many; J gene: TRBJ1-1; V gene: TRBV7-8; D gene: NA; CDR3 protein: CASSLEARGNTEAFF; CDR3 DNA: TGTGCCAGCAGCTTAGAGGCCAGGGGGAACACTGAAGCTTTCTTT
clone size: few; J gene: TRBJ1-6; V gene: TRBV6-1; D gene: NA; CDR3 protein: CASSGEITGHYNSPLHF; CDR3 DNA: TGTGCCAGCAGTGGGGAGATTACAGGGCATTATAATTCACCCCTCCACTTT
clone size: NA; J gene: TRBJ2-3; V gene: TRBV24-1; D gene: NA; CDR3 protein: CATSDASTDTQYF; CDR3 DNA: TGTGCCACCAGTGATGCCAGCACAGATACGCAGTATTTT
clone size: NA; J gene: TRBJ1-1; V gene: TRBV7-9; D gene: NA; CDR3 protein: CASSLEPVNTEAFF; CDR3 DNA: TGTGCCAGCAGCTTAGAGCCGGTAAATACTGAAGCTTTCTTT
clone size: few; J gene: TRBJ2-3; V gene: TRBV5-1; D gene: TRBD2; CDR3 protein: CASSLAFSAGGADTQYF; CDR3 DNA: TGCGCCAGCAGCTTGGCCTTCTCAGCGGGGGGAGCAGATACGCAGTATTTT
clone size: many; J gene: TRBJ2-7; V gene: TRBV7-6; D gene: NA; CDR3 protein: CASSLGFSDMREQYF; CDR3 DNA: TGTGCCAGCAGCTTAGGGTTTTCTGATATGAGGGAGCAGTACTTC
clone size: few; J gene: TRBJ2-1; V gene: TRBV6-4; D gene: TRBD2; CDR3 protein: CASSLIAGGRNEQFF; CDR3 DNA: TGTGCCAGCAGTCTAATAGCGGGGGGGCGCAATGAGCAGTTCTTC
clone size: once; J gene: TRBJ2-1; V gene: TRBV7-2; D gene: TRBD1; CDR3 protein: CASSPNGQVGYNEQFF; CDR3 DNA: TGTGCCAGCAGCCCGAACGGACAGGTGGGTTACAATGAGCAGTTCTTC
clone size: few; J gene: TRBJ2-7; V gene: TRBV20-1; D gene: NA; CDR3 protein: CSARIRGGISYEQYF; CDR3 DNA: TGCAGTGCTAGAATCCGTGGGGGTATTTCCTACGAGCAGTACTTC
clone size: many; J gene: TRBJ1-6; V gene: TRBV3-1; D gene: NA; CDR3 protein: CASSVTGNSPLHF; CDR3 DNA: TGTGCCAGCAGCGTGACAGGCAATTCACCCCTCCACTTT
clone size: few; J gene: TRBJ2-1; V gene: TRBV5-5; D gene: TRBD1; CDR3 protein: CASSLATGTINEQFF; CDR3 DNA: TGTGCCAGCAGCTTAGCGACAGGGACGATCAATGAGCAGTTCTTC
clone size: few; J gene: TRBJ1-1; V gene: TRBV5-1; D gene: NA; CDR3 protein: CASSLAGGINTEAFF; CDR3 DNA: TGCGCCAGCAGCTTGGCGGGGGGGATCAACACTGAAGCTTTCTTT
clone size: few; J gene: TRBJ1-5; V gene: TRBV20-1; D gene: NA; CDR3 protein: CSAEQGGSNQPQHF; CDR3 DNA: TGCAGTGCTGAACAGGGAGGTAGCAATCAGCCCCAGCATTTT
clone size: many; J gene: TRBJ1-4; V gene: TRBV4-3; D gene: TRBD1; CDR3 protein: CASSQETGRYEKLFF; CDR3 DNA: TGCGCCAGCAGCCAAGAGACAGGGAGATATGAAAAACTGTTTTTT
clone size: few; J gene: TRBJ2-1; V gene: TRBV11-2; D gene: TRBD2; CDR3 protein: CASSLLTSGGYYNEQFF; CDR3 DNA: TGTGCCAGCAGCTTACTCACTAGCGGGGGGTACTACAATGAGCAGTTCTTC
clone size: many; J gene: TRBJ2-3; V gene: TRBV10-1; D gene: TRBD2; CDR3 protein: CASSESLAGGLADTQYF; CDR3 DNA: TGCGCCAGCAGTGAGTCCCTAGCGGGGGGGCTCGCAGATACGCAGTATTTT
clone size: NA; J gene: TRBJ2-3; V gene: TRBV10-3; D gene: TRBD2; CDR3 protein: CAISESPSGRTDTQYF; CDR3 DNA: TGTGCCATCAGTGAGTCGCCTAGCGGGAGGACAGATACGCAGTATTTT
clone size: many; J gene: TRBJ2-7; V gene: TRBV11-2; D gene: TRBD2; CDR3 protein: CASSPGTSGWDYEQYF; CDR3 DNA: TGTGCCAGCAGCCCTGGGACTAGCGGGTGGGACTACGAGCAGTACTTC
clone size: few; J gene: TRBJ2-2; V gene: TRBV3-1; D gene: NA; CDR3 protein: CASSQFNTGELFF; CDR3 DNA: TGTGCCAGCAGCCAATTCAACACCGGGGAGCTGTTTTTT
clone size: many; J gene: TRBJ2-1; V gene: TRBV6-2/TRBV6-3; D gene: NA; CDR3 protein: CASSGGRFSYNEQFF; CDR3 DNA: TGTGCCAGCAGTGGGGGGCGATTTTCATACAATGAGCAGTTCTTC
clone size: few; J gene: TRBJ1-5; V gene: TRBV7-8; D gene: NA; CDR3 protein: CASSPEQMLYSNQPQHF; CDR3 DNA: TGTGCCAGCAGCCCAGAACAGATGCTCTATAGCAATCAGCCCCAGCATTTT
clone size: few; J gene: TRBJ1-3; V gene: TRBV7-8; D gene: TRBD1; CDR3 protein: CASSLLGQFFSGNTIYF; CDR3 DNA: TGTGCCAGCAGCTTATTGGGACAGTTTTTCTCTGGAAACACCATATATTTT
clone size: NA; J gene: TRBJ2-7; V gene: TRBV20-1; D gene: TRBD1; CDR3 protein: CSSYRGSSYEQYF; CDR3 DNA: TGCAGTTCCTACAGGGGGAGCTCCTACGAGCAGTACTTC
clone size: few; J gene: TRBJ2-1; V gene: TRBV27; D gene: TRBD2; CDR3 protein: CASSLWGGIAGGPRQFF; CDR3 DNA: TGTGCCAGCAGTTTATGGGGCGGGATAGCGGGAGGGCCTAGGCAGTTCTTC
clone size: NA; J gene: TRBJ1-1; V gene: TRBV12-3/TRBV12-4; D gene: NA; CDR3 protein: CASRLIQGENTEAFF; CDR3 DNA: TGTGCCAGCAGACTAATCCAGGGAGAGAACACTGAAGCTTTCTTT
clone size: NA; J gene: TRBJ2-1; V gene: TRBV6-2/TRBV6-3; D gene: NA; CDR3 protein: CASSPFGGEQFF; CDR3 DNA: TGTGCCAGCAGCCCTTTCGGGGGTGAGCAGTTCTTC
clone size: few; J gene: TRBJ1-6; V gene: TRBV5-6; D gene: NA; CDR3 protein: CASSPSWGGDSPLHF; CDR3 DNA: TGTGCCAGCAGCCCGAGTTGGGGTGGTGATTCACCCCTCCACTTT
clone size: NA; J gene: TRBJ1-5; V gene: TRBV7-9; D gene: NA; CDR3 protein: CASSLGRGPSNQPQHF; CDR3 DNA: TGTGCCAGCAGCTTAGGGAGAGGTCCTAGCAATCAGCCCCAGCATTTT
clone size: NA; J gene: TRBJ2-5; V gene: TRBV27; D gene: NA; CDR3 protein: CASGHTDVRAQYF; CDR3 DNA: TGTGCCAGCGGTCACACGGACGTCCGGGCCCAGTACTTC
clone size: many; J gene: TRBJ1-2; V gene: TRBV6-1; D gene: NA; CDR3 protein: CASTASGGWDGYTF; CDR3 DNA: TGTGCCAGCACCGCCTCGGGGGGGTGGGATGGCTACACCTTC
clone size: NA; J gene: TRBJ2-7; V gene: TRBV7-2; D gene: NA; CDR3 protein: CASSLHRTIGYEQYF; CDR3 DNA: TGTGCCAGCAGCCTTCACAGGACCATCGGCTACGAGCAGTACTTC
clone size: few; J gene: TRBJ2-1; V gene: TRBV4-2; D gene: TRBD2; CDR3 protein: CASSLRLAGSYNEQFF; CDR3 DNA: TGTGCCAGCAGCCTAAGATTAGCGGGGAGCTACAATGAGCAGTTCTTC
clone size: few; J gene: TRBJ2-5; V gene: TRBV6-5; D gene: NA; CDR3 protein: CASSYNQADQETQYF; CDR3 DNA: TGTGCCAGCAGTTACAATCAGGCAGACCAAGAGACCCAGTACTTC
clone size: few; J gene: TRBJ2-1; V gene: TRBV6-5; D gene: NA; CDR3 protein: CASSYHPTADEQFF; CDR3 DNA: TGTGCCAGCAGTTACCACCCCACAGCGGATGAGCAGTTCTTC
clone size: many; J gene: TRBJ2-2; V gene: TRBV5-8; D gene: NA; CDR3 protein: CASSLAQNTGELFF; CDR3 DNA: TGTGCCAGCAGCTTGGCCCAGAACACCGGGGAGCTGTTTTTT
clone size: few; J gene: TRBJ2-4; V gene: TRBV6-6; D gene: NA; CDR3 protein: CASSDSNIQYF; CDR3 DNA: TGTGCCAGCAGCGACTCCAACATTCAGTACTTC
clone size: many; J gene: TRBJ1-1; V gene: TRBV28; D gene: NA; CDR3 protein: CASRLRDKEAFF; CDR3 DNA: TGTGCCAGCAGACTCCGGGACAAAGAAGCTTTCTTT
clone size: few; J gene: TRBJ2-6; V gene: TRBV10-3; D gene: NA; CDR3 protein: CAISESLWVAGANVLTF; CDR3 DNA: TGTGCCATCAGTGAGTCTTTGTGGGTGGCCGGGGCCAACGTCCTGACTTTC
clone size: few; J gene: TRBJ1-2; V gene: TRBV12-3/TRBV12-4; D gene: NA; CDR3 protein: CASSLDSASEGYTF; CDR3 DNA: TGTGCCAGCAGTTTAGATTCAGCTTCAGAGGGCTACACCTTC
clone size: NA; J gene: TRBJ2-2; V gene: TRBV4-2; D gene: NA; CDR3 protein: CASSTTDNTGELFF; CDR3 DNA: TGTGCCAGCAGCACGACTGATAACACCGGGGAGCTGTTTTTT
clone size: few; J gene: TRBJ1-1; V gene: TRBV5-1; D gene: NA; CDR3 protein: CASSPDMTVAEAFF; CDR3 DNA: TGCGCCAGCAGCCCTGACATGACAGTGGCTGAAGCTTTCTTT